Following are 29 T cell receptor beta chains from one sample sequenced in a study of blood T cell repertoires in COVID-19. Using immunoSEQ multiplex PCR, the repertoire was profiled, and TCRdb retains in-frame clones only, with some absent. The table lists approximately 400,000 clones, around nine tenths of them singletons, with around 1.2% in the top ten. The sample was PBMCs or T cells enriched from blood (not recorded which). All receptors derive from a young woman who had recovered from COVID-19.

The CDR3 DNA reads as TGCGCCAGCAGCTCCGGGACAGAGAGCAATCAGCCCCAGCATTTT. The encoded protein is CASSSGTESNQPQHF. This chain connects TRBV4-3 to TRBJ1-5; 7 bases align to TRBD1. V was pared by 5 bases and J by 1 base, with 5 bases of the junction left unmatched. CDR1 and CDR2 from the germline V gene are LGHNA and YSLEER. This CDR3 has 15 amino acids.

CDR3 coding DNA: TGCAGCTACCGCGGCGGGGGAGCCTACGAGCAGTACTTC. The encoded protein is CSYRGGGAYEQYF. The genes are TRBV29-1 and TRBJ2-7; 7 bases fit TRBD2. Germline loops: CDR1 SQVTM, CDR2 ANQGSEA. J gave up 2 bases and V 8 bases, and 9 bases lay outside the gene matches. CDR3 size: 13 residues.

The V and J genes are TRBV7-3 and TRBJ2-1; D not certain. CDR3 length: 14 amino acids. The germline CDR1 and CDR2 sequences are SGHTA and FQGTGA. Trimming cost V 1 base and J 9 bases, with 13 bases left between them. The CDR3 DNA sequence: TGTGCCAGCAGCTTAAACGGAGTCACGGCTGAGCAGTTCTTC. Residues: CASSLNGVTAEQFF.

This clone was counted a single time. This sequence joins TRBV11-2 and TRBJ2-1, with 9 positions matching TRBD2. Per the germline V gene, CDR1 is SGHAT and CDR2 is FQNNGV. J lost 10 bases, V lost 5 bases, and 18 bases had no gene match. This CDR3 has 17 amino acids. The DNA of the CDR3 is TGTGCCAGCAGCCAGGGGGTATTAGCGGGGGCGAATGGGGAGCAGTTCTTC. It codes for CASSQGVLAGANGEQFF.

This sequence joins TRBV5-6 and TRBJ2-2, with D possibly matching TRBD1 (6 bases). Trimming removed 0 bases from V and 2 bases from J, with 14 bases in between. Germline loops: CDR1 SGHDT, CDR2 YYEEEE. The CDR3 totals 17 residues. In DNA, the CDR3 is TGTGCCAGCAGCTTGGCCCTGGGGGCAGCAAACACCGGGGAGCTGTTTTTT. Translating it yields CASSLALGAANTGELFF.

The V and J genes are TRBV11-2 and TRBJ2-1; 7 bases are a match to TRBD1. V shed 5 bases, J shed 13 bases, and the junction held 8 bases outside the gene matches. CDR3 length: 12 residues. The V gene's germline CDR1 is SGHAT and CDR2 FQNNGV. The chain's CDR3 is CASSLPGTAQFF. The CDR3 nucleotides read TGTGCCAGCAGCCTGCCCGGGACAGCCCAGTTCTTC. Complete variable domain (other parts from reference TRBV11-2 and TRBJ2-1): EAGVAQSPRYKIIEKRQSVAFWCNPISGHATLYWYQQILGQGPKLLIQFQNNGVVDDSQLPKDRFSAERLKGVDSTLKIQPAKLEDSAVYLCASSLPGTAQFFGPGTRLTVL.

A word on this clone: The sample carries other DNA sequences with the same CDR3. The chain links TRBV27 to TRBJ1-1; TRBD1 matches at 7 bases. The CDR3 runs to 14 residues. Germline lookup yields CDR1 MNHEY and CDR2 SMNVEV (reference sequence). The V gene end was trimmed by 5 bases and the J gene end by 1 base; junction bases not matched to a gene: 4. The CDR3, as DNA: TGTGCCAGCAGTCCAGGGACAGCGAACACTGAAGCTTTCTTT. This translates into CASSPGTANTEAFF.

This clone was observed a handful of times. CDR3 in DNA: TGTGCCAGCTCACCAGAATGGGCTATGAACACTGAAGCTTTCTTT. As protein: CASSPEWAMNTEAFF. This rearrangement joins TRBV18 to TRBJ1-1; D is unclear. CDR1 is KGHSH and CDR2 is LQKENI in the germline V gene. Deletions cut 2 bases from V and 0 bases from J, with 10 bases between. This CDR3 spans 15 amino acids. Full variable domain (missing parts from reference TRBV18 and TRBJ1-1): NAGVMQNPRHLVRRRGQEARLRCSPMKGHSHVYWYRQLPEEGLKFMVYLQKENIIDESGMPKERFSAEFPKEGPSILRIQQVVRGDSAAYFCASSPEWAMNTEAFFGQGTRLTVV.

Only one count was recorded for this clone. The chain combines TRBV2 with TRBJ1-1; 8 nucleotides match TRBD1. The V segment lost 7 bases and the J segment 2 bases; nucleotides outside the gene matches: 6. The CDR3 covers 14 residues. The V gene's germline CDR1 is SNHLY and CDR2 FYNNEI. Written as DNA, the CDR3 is TGTGCCAGCACCAAAGACAGGGGCAACACTGAAGCTTTCTTT. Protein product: CASTKDRGNTEAFF.

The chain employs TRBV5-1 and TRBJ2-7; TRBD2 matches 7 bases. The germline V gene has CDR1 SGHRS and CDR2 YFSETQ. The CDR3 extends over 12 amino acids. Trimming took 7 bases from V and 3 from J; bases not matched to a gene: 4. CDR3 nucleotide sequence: TGCGCCAGCGGCGGGACTAACTACGAGCAGTACTTC. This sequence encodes CASGGTNYEQYF.

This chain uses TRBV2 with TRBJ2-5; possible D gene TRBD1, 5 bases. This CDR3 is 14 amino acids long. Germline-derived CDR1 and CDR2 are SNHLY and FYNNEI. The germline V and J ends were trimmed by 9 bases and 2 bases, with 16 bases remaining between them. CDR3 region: CASGALQLQETQYF. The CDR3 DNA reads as TGTGCCAGTGGGGCGTTGCAGCTACAAGAGACCCAGTACTTC.

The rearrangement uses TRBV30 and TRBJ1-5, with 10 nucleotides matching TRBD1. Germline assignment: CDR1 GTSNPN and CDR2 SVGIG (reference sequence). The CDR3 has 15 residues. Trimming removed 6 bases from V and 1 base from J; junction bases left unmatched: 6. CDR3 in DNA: TGTGCCTGCGGGACAGGGGTTACGAGCAATCAGCCCCAGCATTTT. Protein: CACGTGVTSNQPQHF.

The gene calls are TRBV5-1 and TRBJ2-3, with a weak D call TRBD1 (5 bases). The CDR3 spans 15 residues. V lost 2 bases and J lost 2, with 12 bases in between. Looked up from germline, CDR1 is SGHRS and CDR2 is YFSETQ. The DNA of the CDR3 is TGCGCCAGCAGCTTTACAGGTCCTTCCACAGATACGCAGTATTTT. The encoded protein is CASSFTGPSTDTQYF.

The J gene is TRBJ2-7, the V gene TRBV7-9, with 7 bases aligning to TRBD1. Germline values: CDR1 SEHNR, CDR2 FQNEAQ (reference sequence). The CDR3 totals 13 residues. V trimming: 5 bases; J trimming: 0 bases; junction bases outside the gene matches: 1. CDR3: CASSRQGSYEQYF. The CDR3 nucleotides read TGTGCCAGCAGCCGACAGGGCTCCTACGAGCAGTACTTC.

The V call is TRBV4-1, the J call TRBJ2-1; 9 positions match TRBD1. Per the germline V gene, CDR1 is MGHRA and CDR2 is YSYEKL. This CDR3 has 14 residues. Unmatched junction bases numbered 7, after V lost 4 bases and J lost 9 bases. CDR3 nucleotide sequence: TGCGCCAGCAGCCCAAACACAGGGGGCAGTGAGCAGTTCTTC. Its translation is CASSPNTGGSEQFF.

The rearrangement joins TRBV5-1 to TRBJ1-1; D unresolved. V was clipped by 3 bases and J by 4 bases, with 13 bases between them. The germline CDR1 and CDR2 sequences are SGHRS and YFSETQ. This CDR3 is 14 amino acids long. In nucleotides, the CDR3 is TGCGCCAGCAGCTCATCTACAGAGCTCACTGAAGCTTTCTTT. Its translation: CASSSSTELTEAFF.

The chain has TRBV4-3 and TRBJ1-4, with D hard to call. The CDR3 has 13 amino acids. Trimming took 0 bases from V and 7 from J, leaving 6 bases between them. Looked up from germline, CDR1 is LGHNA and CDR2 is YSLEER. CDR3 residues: CASSQDRGEKLFF. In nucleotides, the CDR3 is TGCGCCAGCAGCCAAGATCGGGGTGAAAAACTGTTTTTT.

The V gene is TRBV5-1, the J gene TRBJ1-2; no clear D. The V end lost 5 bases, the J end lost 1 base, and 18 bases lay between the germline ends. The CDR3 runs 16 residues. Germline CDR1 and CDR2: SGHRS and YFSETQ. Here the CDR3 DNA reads TGCGCCAGCAGGGCACTGGGCAGGCCGTTTAACTATGGCTACACCTTC. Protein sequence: CASRALGRPFNYGYTF.

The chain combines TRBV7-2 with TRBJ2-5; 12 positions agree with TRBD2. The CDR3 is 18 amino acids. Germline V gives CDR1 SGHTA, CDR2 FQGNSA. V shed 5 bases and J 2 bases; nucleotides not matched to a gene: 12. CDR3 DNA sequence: TGTGCCAGCAGCCCATCGGGTCTACTAGCGGGGGGACAAGAGACCCAGTACTTC. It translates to CASSPSGLLAGGQETQYF.

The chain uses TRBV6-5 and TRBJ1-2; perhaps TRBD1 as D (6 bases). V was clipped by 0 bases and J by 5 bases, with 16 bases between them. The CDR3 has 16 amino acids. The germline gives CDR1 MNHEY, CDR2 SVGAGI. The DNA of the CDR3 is TGTGCCAGCAGTTACTCAGGCACCGGGGGGGCGTATGGCTACACCTTC. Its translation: CASSYSGTGGAYGYTF.

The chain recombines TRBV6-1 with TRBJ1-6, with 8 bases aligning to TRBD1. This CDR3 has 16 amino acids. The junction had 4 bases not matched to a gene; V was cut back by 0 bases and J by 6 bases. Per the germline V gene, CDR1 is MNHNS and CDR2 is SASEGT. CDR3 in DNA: TGTGCCAGCAGTGAAGCTGAAGGACAGGGTAATTCACCCCTCCACTTT. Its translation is CASSEAEGQGNSPLHF.

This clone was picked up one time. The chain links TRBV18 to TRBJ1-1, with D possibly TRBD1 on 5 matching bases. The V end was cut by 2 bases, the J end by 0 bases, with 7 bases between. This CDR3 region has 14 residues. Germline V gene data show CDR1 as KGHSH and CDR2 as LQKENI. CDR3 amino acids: CASSPAGLNTEAFF. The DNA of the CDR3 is TGTGCCAGCTCACCAGCAGGGCTGAACACTGAAGCTTTCTTT.

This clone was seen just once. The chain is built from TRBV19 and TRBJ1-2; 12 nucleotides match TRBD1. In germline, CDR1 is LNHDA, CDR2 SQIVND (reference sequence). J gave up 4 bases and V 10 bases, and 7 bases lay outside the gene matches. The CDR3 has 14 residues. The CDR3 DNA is TGTGCCATCAACCTGGGACAGGGGGCCTATGGCTACACCTTC. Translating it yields CAINLGQGAYGYTF.

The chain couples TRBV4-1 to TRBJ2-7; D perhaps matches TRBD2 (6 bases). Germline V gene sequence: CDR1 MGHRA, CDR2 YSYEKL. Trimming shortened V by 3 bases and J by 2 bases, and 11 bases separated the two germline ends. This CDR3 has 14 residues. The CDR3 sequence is CASSQGLGAYEQYF. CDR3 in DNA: TGCGCCAGCAGCCAGGGACTGGGGGCCTACGAGCAGTACTTC.

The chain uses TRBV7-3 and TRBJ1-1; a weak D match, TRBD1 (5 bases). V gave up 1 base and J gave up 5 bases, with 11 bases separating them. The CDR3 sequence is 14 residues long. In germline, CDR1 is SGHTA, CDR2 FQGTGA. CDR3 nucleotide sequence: TGTGCCAGCAGCTTAAAGGCAGGGCGGACTGAAGCTTTCTTT. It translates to CASSLKAGRTEAFF.

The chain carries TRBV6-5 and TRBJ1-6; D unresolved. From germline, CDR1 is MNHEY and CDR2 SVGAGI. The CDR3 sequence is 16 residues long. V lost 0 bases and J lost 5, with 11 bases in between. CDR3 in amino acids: CASSYSLQEDNSPLHF. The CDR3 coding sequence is TGTGCCAGCAGTTACTCATTGCAGGAAGATAATTCACCCCTCCACTTT.

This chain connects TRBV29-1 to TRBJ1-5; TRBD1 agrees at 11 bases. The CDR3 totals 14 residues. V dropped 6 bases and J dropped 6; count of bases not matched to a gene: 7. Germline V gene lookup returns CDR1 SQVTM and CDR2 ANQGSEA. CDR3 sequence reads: CSVATGTGGQPQHF. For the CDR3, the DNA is TGCAGCGTCGCTACCGGGACAGGGGGTCAGCCCCAGCATTTT.

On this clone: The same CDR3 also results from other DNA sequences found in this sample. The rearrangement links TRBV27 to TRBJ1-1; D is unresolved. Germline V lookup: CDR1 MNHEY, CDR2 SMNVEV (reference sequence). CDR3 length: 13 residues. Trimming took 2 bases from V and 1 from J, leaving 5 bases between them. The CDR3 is CASSLTGNTEAFF. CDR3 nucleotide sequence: TGTGCCAGCAGTTTAACGGGGAACACTGAAGCTTTCTTT.

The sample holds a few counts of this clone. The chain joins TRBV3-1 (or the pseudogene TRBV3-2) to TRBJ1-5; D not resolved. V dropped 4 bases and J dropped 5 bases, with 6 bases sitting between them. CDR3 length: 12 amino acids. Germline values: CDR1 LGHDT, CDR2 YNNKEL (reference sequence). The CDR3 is CASSLRDQPQHF. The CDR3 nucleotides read TGTGCCAGCAGCCTTCGGGATCAGCCCCAGCATTTT.